This is a list of T cell receptor beta chains from one sample in a study of identical twins. TCRdb used MiXCR to reprocess the 5' RACE reads, holding one entry per CDR3 protein. The repertoire holds hundreds of thousands of distinct CDR3 sequences, with 6.1% as singletons. The specimen was naive T cells sorted from blood. The receptors come from a man aged 18 to 29 in good health. Both conserved end residues are part of each CDR3. D genes are given only for firm matches. Not every row has a clone size; where given, it reads once, few, many or a size class.

J,D,size,V,CDR3,DNA
TRBJ2-2,-,-,TRBV4-2,CASSQDSPGLNTGELFF,TGTGCCAGCAGCCAAGATTCACCCGGATTGAACACCGGGGAGCTGTTTTTT
TRBJ2-1,TRBD1,many,TRBV24-1,CATSDSGTGVAGRLVEQFF,TGTGCCACCAGTGACTCCGGGACAGGGGTCGCGGGAAGGCTGGTTGAGCAGTTCTTC
TRBJ2-3,-,many,TRBV29-1,CSGGRGAGTDTQYF,TGCAGCGGGGGAAGGGGAGCGGGCACAGATACGCAGTATTTT
TRBJ2-1,TRBD2,few,TRBV9,CASSDVRGGYNEQFF,TGTGCCAGCAGCGATGTACGGGGGGGTTACAATGAGCAGTTCTTC
TRBJ2-1,-,-,TRBV4-2,CASGSQGGEQFF,TGTGCCAGTGGAAGTCAGGGCGGCGAGCAGTTCTTC
TRBJ1-4,-,-,TRBV7-3,CASSLIGGGKLFF,TGTGCCAGCAGCTTAATCGGCGGGGGAAAACTGTTTTTT
TRBJ2-2,TRBD2,many,TRBV19,CASSREAGLNTGELFF,TGTGCCAGTAGTAGAGAAGCGGGACTGAACACCGGGGAGCTGTTTTTT
TRBJ1-2,-,many,TRBV5-6,CASSLRFSLYGYTF,TGTGCCAGCAGCTTGCGGTTCAGCCTCTATGGCTACACCTTC
TRBJ1-6,-,few,TRBV7-9,CASSFGGRSSYNSPLHF,TGTGCCAGCAGCTTCGGCGGTAGGAGCTCCTATAATTCACCCCTCCACTTT
TRBJ1-6,TRBD1,few,TRBV20-1,CSARATGAVGSPLHF,TGCAGTGCTAGAGCGACAGGGGCGGTAGGGTCACCCCTCCACTTT
TRBJ2-5,-,many,TRBV5-5,CASSFQDGLETQYF,TGTGCCAGCAGCTTCCAAGATGGGCTAGAGACCCAGTACTTC
TRBJ2-1,TRBD2,many,TRBV3-1,CASSPTGLAYNEQFF,TGTGCCAGCAGCCCGACGGGACTAGCCTACAATGAGCAGTTCTTC
TRBJ2-5,-,many,TRBV20-1,CSAAKETQYF,TGCAGTGCTGCAAAAGAGACCCAGTACTTC
TRBJ1-2,-,many,TRBV29-1,CSVEAQGARGYTF,TGCAGCGTTGAAGCCCAGGGAGCGAGGGGCTACACCTTC
TRBJ2-2,-,-,TRBV27,CASSSPRGVRPGELFF,TGTGCCAGCAGTTCCCCTAGGGGGGTGAGACCCGGGGAGCTGTTTTTT
TRBJ2-6,-,few,TRBV3-1,CATRSHSGANVLTF,TGTGCCACTCGAAGCCACTCTGGGGCCAACGTCCTGACTTTC
TRBJ2-5,-,many,TRBV6-6,CASSVGLLETQYF,TGTGCCAGCAGCGTGGGCCTCCTAGAGACCCAGTACTTC
TRBJ1-5,TRBD1,few,TRBV7-2,CASRRDRGGNQPQHF,TGTGCCAGCAGGCGTGACAGGGGGGGAAATCAGCCCCAGCATTTT
TRBJ2-3,-,many,TRBV20-1,CSAGPGDTQYF,TGCAGTGCGGGGCCGGGGGATACGCAGTATTTT
TRBJ2-5,-,many,TRBV5-1,CASSLLSEETQYF,TGCGCCAGCAGCTTACTTTCAGAAGAGACCCAGTACTTC
TRBJ2-2,-,-,TRBV28,CASRPFTFDQLTGELFF,TGTGCCAGCAGGCCCTTTACGTTTGACCAGTTGACAGGGGAGCTGTTTTTT
TRBJ2-3,TRBD1,-,TRBV2,CASSEHRDRGHLITQYF,TGTGCCAGCAGCGAGCACCGGGACAGGGGGCACCTGATAACGCAGTATTTT
TRBJ1-2,-,many,TRBV10-3,CASRGGPNRSYGYTF,TGTGCCTCGAGGGGGGGCCCCAACAGGTCCTATGGCTACACCTTC
TRBJ2-7,-,few,TRBV15,CATSREPGPNYEQYF,TGTGCCACCAGCAGAGAGCCCGGGCCCAACTACGAGCAGTACTTC
TRBJ1-2,-,many,TRBV5-1,CASSLPGQPNYGYTF,TGCGCCAGCAGCTTGCCTGGACAGCCTAACTATGGCTACACCTTC
TRBJ2-7,-,many,TRBV28,CASSLPIYEQYF,TGTGCCAGCAGTTTACCCATCTACGAGCAGTACTTC
TRBJ2-5,TRBD2,-,TRBV24-1,CATSDTLAALETQYF,TGTGCCACCAGTGATACACTAGCGGCTCTCGAGACCCAGTACTTC
TRBJ1-1,-,-,TRBV6-5,CASSYSIGETEAFF,TGTGCCAGCAGTTACTCGATAGGGGAGACTGAAGCTTTCTTT
TRBJ2-7,-,many,TRBV5-8,CASQYEQYF,TGTGCCAGCCAGTACGAGCAGTACTTC
TRBJ1-1,-,-,TRBV29-1,CTTDWGLNTEAFF,TGCACCACGGACTGGGGGCTTAACACTGAAGCTTTCTTT
TRBJ1-6,-,many,TRBV11-2,CASSFTLTGSPLHF,TGTGCCAGCAGCTTCACCCTTACGGGTTCACCCCTCCACTTT
TRBJ2-7,TRBD2,few,TRBV11-2,CASSLRIAGVYYEQYF,TGTGCCAGCAGCCTAAGAATAGCGGGAGTCTACTACGAGCAGTACTTC
TRBJ2-3,TRBD2,few,TRBV5-1,CASSSGGTSRTDTQYF,TGCGCCAGCAGCTCTGGAGGGACTAGTCGGACAGATACGCAGTATTTT
TRBJ2-1,TRBD2,many,TRBV12-3/TRBV12-4,CASSRWTSGSYNEQFF,TGTGCCAGCAGTCGATGGACTAGCGGGAGCTACAATGAGCAGTTCTTC
TRBJ2-1,TRBD2,many,TRBV24-1,CATSSGLVFNEQFF,TGTGCCACCAGTTCGGGACTAGTCTTCAATGAGCAGTTCTTC
TRBJ2-1,-,many,TRBV12-3/TRBV12-4,CASSLEMSSSYNEQFF,TGTGCCAGCAGTTTAGAGATGAGCAGCTCCTACAATGAGCAGTTCTTC
TRBJ2-4,-,-,TRBV7-2,CASSDTPALAKNIQYF,TGTGCCAGCAGCGATACACCCGCCCTAGCCAAAAACATTCAGTACTTC
TRBJ1-5,-,-,TRBV19,CASWAWGDNQPQHF,TGTGCCAGTTGGGCCTGGGGTGACAATCAGCCCCAGCATTTT
TRBJ2-7,TRBD1,many,TRBV15,CATSGTGEYEQYF,TGTGCCACCAGCGGGACAGGGGAGTACGAGCAGTACTTC
TRBJ1-3,-,-,TRBV5-1,CASSLGSFKVSGNTIYF,TGCGCCAGCAGCTTGGGATCTTTCAAAGTCTCTGGAAACACCATATATTTT
TRBJ2-1,-,few,TRBV12-3/TRBV12-4,CASRPGHLSDEQFF,TGTGCCAGCAGACCTGGACACTTGTCAGATGAGCAGTTCTTC
TRBJ2-5,-,-,TRBV14,CASSQELGETQYF,TGTGCCAGCAGCCAAGAATTGGGGGAGACCCAGTACTTC
TRBJ1-5,-,many,TRBV12-3/TRBV12-4,CASSLRAEGNQPQHF,TGTGCCAGCAGTTTAAGGGCAGAGGGCAATCAGCCCCAGCATTTT
TRBJ2-4,-,many,TRBV20-1,CSAEAPGLAKAKNIQYF,TGCAGTGCTGAAGCCCCTGGGCTAGCGAAAGCCAAAAACATTCAGTACTTC
TRBJ2-1,TRBD2,many,TRBV15,CATSRYPATVAGEDHEQFF,TGTGCCACCAGCAGATACCCAGCGACTGTAGCGGGAGAGGATCATGAGCAGTTCTTC
TRBJ2-5,-,many,TRBV29-1,CSVVGDNQETQYF,TGCAGCGTTGTAGGGGACAACCAAGAGACCCAGTACTTC